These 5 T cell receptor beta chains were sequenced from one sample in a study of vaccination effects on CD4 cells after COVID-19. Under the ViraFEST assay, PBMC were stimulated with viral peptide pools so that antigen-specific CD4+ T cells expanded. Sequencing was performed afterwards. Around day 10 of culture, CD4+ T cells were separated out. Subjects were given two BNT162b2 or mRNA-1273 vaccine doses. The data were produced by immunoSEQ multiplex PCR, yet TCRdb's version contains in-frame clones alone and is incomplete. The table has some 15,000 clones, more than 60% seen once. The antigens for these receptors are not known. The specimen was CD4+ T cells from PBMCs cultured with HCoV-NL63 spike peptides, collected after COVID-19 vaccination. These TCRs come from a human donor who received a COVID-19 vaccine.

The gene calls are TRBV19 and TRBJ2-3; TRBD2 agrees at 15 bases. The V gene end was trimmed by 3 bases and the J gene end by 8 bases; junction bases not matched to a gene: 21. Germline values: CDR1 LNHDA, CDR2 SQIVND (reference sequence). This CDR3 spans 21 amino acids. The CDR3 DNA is TGTGCCAGTAGTATGTCGGGGAAAGGGACTAGCGGGAGGTCCTCGCGGGGTACGCAGTATTTT. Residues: CASSMSGKGTSGRSSRGTQYF. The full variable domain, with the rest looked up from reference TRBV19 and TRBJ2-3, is DGGITQSPKYLFRKEGQNVTLSCEQNLNHDAMYWYRQDPGQGLRLIYYSQIVNDFQKGDIAEGYSVSREKKESFPLTVTSAQKNPTAFYLCASSMSGKGTSGRSSRGTQYFGPGTRLTVL.

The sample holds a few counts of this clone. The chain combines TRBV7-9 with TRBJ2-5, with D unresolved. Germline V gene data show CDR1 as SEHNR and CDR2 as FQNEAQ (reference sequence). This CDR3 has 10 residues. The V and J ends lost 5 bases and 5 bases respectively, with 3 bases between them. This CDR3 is CASSGETQYF. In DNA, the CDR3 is TGTGCCAGCAGCGGGGAGACCCAGTACTTC. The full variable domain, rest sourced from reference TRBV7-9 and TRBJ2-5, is DTGVSQNPRHKITKRGQNVTFRCDPISEHNRLYWYRQTLGQGPEFLTYFQNEAQLEKSRLLSDRFSAERPKGSFSTLEIQRTEQGDSAMYLCASSGETQYFGPGTRLLVL.

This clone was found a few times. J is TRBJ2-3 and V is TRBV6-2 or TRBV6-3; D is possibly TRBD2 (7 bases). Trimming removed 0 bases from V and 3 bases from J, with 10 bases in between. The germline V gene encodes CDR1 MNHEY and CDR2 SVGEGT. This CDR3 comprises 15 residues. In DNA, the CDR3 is TGTGCCAGCAGTTACTCGGGGGGGCCGACAGATACGCAGTATTTT. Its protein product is CASSYSGGPTDTQYF.

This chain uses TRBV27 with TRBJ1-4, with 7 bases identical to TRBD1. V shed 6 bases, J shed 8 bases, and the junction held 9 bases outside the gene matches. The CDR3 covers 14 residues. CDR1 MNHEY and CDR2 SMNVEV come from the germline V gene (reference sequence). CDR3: CASRTGLSGEKLFF. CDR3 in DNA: TGTGCCAGCAGGACAGGGCTGTCTGGCGAAAAACTGTTTTTT. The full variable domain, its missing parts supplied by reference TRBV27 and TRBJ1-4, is EAQVTQNPRYLITVTGKKLTVTCSQNMNHEYMSWYRQDPGLGLRQIYYSMNVEVTDKGDVPEGYKVSRKEKRNFPLILESPSPNQTSLYFCASRTGLSGEKLFFGSGTQLSVL.

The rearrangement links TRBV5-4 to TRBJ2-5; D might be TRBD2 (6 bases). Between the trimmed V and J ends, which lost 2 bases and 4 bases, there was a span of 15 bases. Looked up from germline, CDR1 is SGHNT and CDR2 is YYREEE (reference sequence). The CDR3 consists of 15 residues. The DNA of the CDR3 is TGTGCCAGCAGCTTTTATGGTCGGGGGTCAGAGACCCAGTACTTC. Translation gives CASSFYGRGSETQYF.